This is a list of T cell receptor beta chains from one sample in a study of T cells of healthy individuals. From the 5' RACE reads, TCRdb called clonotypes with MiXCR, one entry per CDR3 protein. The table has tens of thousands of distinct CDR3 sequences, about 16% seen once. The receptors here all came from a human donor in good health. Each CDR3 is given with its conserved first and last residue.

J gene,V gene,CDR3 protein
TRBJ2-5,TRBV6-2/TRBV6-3,CASSWGETQYF
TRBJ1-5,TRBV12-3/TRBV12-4,CASRVGVYSNQPQHF
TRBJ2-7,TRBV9,CASSVGGGEQYF
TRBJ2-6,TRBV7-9,CASSLAGHISYGANVLTF
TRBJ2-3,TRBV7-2,CASSLIPSGDTQYF
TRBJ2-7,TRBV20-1,CSARDQGLAGLYEQYF
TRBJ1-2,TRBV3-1,CASSHLRAERNYGYTF
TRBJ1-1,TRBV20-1,CSARREGVNTEAFF
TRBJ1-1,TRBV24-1,CATSDNVNRGRGNTEAFF
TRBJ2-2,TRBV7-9,CASSLAGFANTGELFF
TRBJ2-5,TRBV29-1,CSVEDWRDPEGQQETQYF
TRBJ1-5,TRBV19,CASSMGGINQPQHF
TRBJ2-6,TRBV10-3,CAISELNSGANVLTF
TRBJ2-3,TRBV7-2,CASSFQAGGSDTQYF
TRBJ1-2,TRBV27,CASSLDGNGYTF
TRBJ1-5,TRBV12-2,CASRFSPSAAGTGGSGSNQPQHF
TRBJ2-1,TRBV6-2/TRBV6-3,CASSRRGLSIQEQFF
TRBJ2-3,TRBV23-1,CASSIQGTDTQYF
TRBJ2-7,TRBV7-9,CASSNRLILGAYEQYF
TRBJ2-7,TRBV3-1,CASSQWQGDYEQYF
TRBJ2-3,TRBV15,CATSRERGVGVRNTQYF
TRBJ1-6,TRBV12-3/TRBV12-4,CASSLTEGALNSPLHF
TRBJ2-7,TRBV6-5,CASSPRTRTYEQYF
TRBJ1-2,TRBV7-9,CASSLSGGVNGYTF